The rows below give T cell receptor beta chains drawn from one sample of a study of T cell clones after liver transplantation. Libraries were prepared by immunoSEQ multiplex PCR; TCRdb keeps only in-frame clonotypes and omits some of them. The profile shows some 75,000 clones, approximately 80% of them singletons. The sample in question was CD4+ T cells from blood, obtained before liver transplant. The receptors stem from a human donor who received a liver transplant. Each CDR3 is given with its conserved first and last residue. D genes are given only for firm matches.

d_call: .
v_call: TRBV5-8
j_call: TRBJ2-3
cdr3_aa: CASSLSGSADTQYF
cdr3_nt: TGTGCCAGCAGCTTGTCAGGGTCCGCAGATACGCAGTATTTT

d_call: TRBD2
v_call: TRBV6-1
j_call: TRBJ2-7
cdr3_aa: CASLTGTSGTEQYF
cdr3_nt: TGTGCCAGCTTAACCGGGACTAGCGGGACCGAGCAGTACTTC

d_call: .
v_call: TRBV18
j_call: TRBJ2-3
cdr3_aa: CASSPNKKPNSILGTDTQYF
cdr3_nt: TGTGCCAGCTCACCAAATAAGAAACCGAACTCAATCCTCGGCACAGATACGCAGTATTTT

d_call: TRBD2
v_call: TRBV2
j_call: TRBJ2-1
cdr3_aa: CASEGPPGGAYNEQFF
cdr3_nt: TGTGCCAGCGAAGGGCCCCCCGGGGGGGCCTACAATGAGCAGTTCTTC

d_call: TRBD1
v_call: TRBV25-1
j_call: TRBJ1-3
cdr3_aa: CASSEHGTGGNTIYF
cdr3_nt: TGTGCCAGCAGCGAACATGGGACAGGGGGGAACACCATATATTTT

d_call: TRBD2
v_call: TRBV28
j_call: TRBJ2-1
cdr3_aa: CASSLVGGSSHHNEQFF
cdr3_nt: TGTGCCAGCAGTTTGGTGGGCGGGAGTTCTCACCACAATGAGCAGTTCTTC

d_call: .
v_call: TRBV14
j_call: TRBJ2-5
cdr3_aa: CASSQDWGTPETQYF
cdr3_nt: TGTGCCAGCAGCCAAGATTGGGGGACACCGGAGACCCAGTACTTC

d_call: .
v_call: TRBV7-9
j_call: TRBJ2-7
cdr3_aa: CASSGDYGAGEQYF
cdr3_nt: TGTGCCAGCAGCGGAGATTACGGGGCTGGCGAGCAGTACTTC

d_call: TRBD1
v_call: TRBV9
j_call: TRBJ2-2
cdr3_aa: CASRLDRAGGELFF
cdr3_nt: TGTGCCAGCAGGTTAGACAGGGCTGGCGGGGAGCTGTTTTTT

d_call: .
v_call: TRBV19
j_call: TRBJ1-5
cdr3_aa: CASRWASNQPQHF
cdr3_nt: TGTGCCAGTAGATGGGCTAGCAATCAGCCCCAGCATTTT